Presented here are 3 T cell receptor beta chains from one specimen sequenced in a study of blood T cell repertoires in COVID-19. Repertoires were generated with immunoSEQ multiplex PCR, while TCRdb's copy carries only in-frame clones and drops some. The sample carries around 220,000 clones, 88% recorded once. Sequencing input: peripheral blood. The receptors stem from a man aged 18-30 years with active or convalescent COVID-19.

The rearrangement links TRBV30 to TRBJ1-3, with no clear D. The CDR3 is made up of 12 amino acids. V was cut by 4 bases and J by 0 bases, with 4 bases left in between. Germline V gene lookup returns CDR1 GTSNPN and CDR2 SVGIG (reference sequence). The CDR3 nucleotides are TGTGCCTGGACCTACTCTGGAAACACCATATATTTT. Translated: CAWTYSGNTIYF.

This chain uses TRBV4-2 with TRBJ1-4; 7 bases align to TRBD1. Trimming cost V 4 bases and J 9 bases; bases outside gene matches: 8. This CDR3 comprises 14 residues. Germline V gives CDR1 LGHNA, CDR2 YNFKEQ. CDR3 DNA sequence: TGTGCCAGCAGCCCGACGGACAGGTCGCAAAAACTGTTTTTT. Its translation: CASSPTDRSQKLFF.

The chain recombines TRBV2 with TRBJ2-1; no clear D. Trimming removed 6 bases at V and 8 bases at J, with 20 bases between. In germline, CDR1 is SNHLY, CDR2 FYNNEI. This CDR3 contains 15 residues. The CDR3 DNA is TGTGCCAGCAGCGGATACCTCAGGCCACCGGATGAGCAGTTCTTC. Its protein is CASSGYLRPPDEQFF.